Here is one TCR beta chain with its context. This clone's antigen is unknown. No clone much larger than this one lies a single base away; base qualities are absent. TCRdb records Illumina HiSeq 1500 as the sequencer. Using fastp at Q25 and MiXCR, TCRdb reprocessed the public reads and kept productive beta chains. Rows matching on CDR3 protein sequence are summarized as one entry with the most common DNA and genes. This sample holds 600,000 to 800,000 distinct CDR3 sequences; approximately 24% were observed only once. Of the sample, under 8.5% is held by the ten largest clones. Relative to germline, V is 3 bases shorter and J is 4 bases shorter, with 13 bases between their ends. The CDR3 starts with the cysteine, ends with the phenylalanine, and has 15 residues. The kept DNA is CDR3 alone, 45 bases in frame from the first base. For CDR1 and CDR2, the germline V gene (reference sequence) lists DFQATT and SNEGSKA.

The sample is drawn from a study of T cell repertoires in cytomegalovirus infection (dated by TCRdb to between 2019 and 2020). At the level of the whole study: Donor HLA type was relevant to the analysis, because carriage of CMV infection together with the matching HLA type was indicated by public TCR beta signatures. Study-level results and caveats: The ex vivo response was dominated by HLA-C-restricted CMV-specific TCR beta clonotypes, which also provided the single most frequent clonotype in two of eight donors. Cumulative frequency of public TCR beta family members discriminated carriers of CMV infection plus the relevant HLA type in this cohort and an independent approximately 350-donor cohort.

The sequence came from a human donor in good health (CMV status not recorded). Some clones in this sample may be carry-over from other donors' samples. The sequenced sample was CD8+ T cells from PBMCs. The chain couples TRBV20-1 to TRBJ1-6; the best D guess is TRBD1, with 6 bases matching. The DNA sequence is given as TGCAGTGCTAGTGCAGGGGAAGTATATAATTCACCCCTCCACTTT. This yields the protein CSASAGEVYNSPLHF.